Listed below are T cell receptor beta chains from one sample, sequenced in a study of CD8+CD57+ T cells in acquired aplastic anemia. TCRdb reprocessed the reads via MiXCR and lists one record per CDR3 protein. The sample consists of around 200,000 distinct CDR3 sequences, approximately 65% of them appearing once. Sample: sorted CD4+, CD8+, or CD8+CD57+ T cells (not recorded which) from PBMCs. Source of these receptors: a human donor with aplastic anemia. The CDR3 runs from the conserved cysteine through the conserved F or W. D genes are given only for firm matches. The listing skips clone size in some rows; elsewhere it reads once, few, many or a size class.

TRBV9	TRBJ1-2	TRBD1	.	TGTGCCAGCAGCGTAGGGGGGACAGGACTTAACTATGGCTACACCTTC	CASSVGGTGLNYGYTF
TRBV15	TRBJ1-2	TRBD1	.	TGTGCCACCAGCAGAGACCCCCGACAGGGACGACGCTACACCTTC	CATSRDPRQGRRYTF
TRBV4-3	TRBJ2-7	TRBD2	few	TGCGCCAGCAGCCCCCGGGGTACGGGGGGGCTAACCTACGAGCAGTACTTC	CASSPRGTGGLTYEQYF
TRBV20-1	TRBJ2-5	.	.	TGCAGTTCTAAAGATGGACAGACACACCAAGAGACCCAGTACTTC	CSSKDGQTHQETQYF
TRBV10-3	TRBJ1-5	.	.	TGTGCCAGCAGTGGGGTTAGGCTTACGGCCCAGCATTTT	CASSGVRLTAQHF
TRBV2	TRBJ2-3	TRBD2	many	TGTGCCAGAGAACAACTAGCGGGGGATGGAGATACGCAGTATTTT	CAREQLAGDGDTQYF
TRBV7-3	TRBJ2-3	TRBD2	.	TGTGCCAGCAGCTTGGCCTCTCTAGCGGGGGTGGATACGCAGTATTTT	CASSLASLAGVDTQYF
TRBV10-3	TRBJ1-1	.	few	TGTGCCATCAGTTGGGGAGAGAGGACTGAAGCTTTCTTT	CAISWGERTEAFF
TRBV5-4	TRBJ2-1	TRBD2	.	TGTGCCAGCAGCTTGGGTAGCGGGAGGCCCAGCTCCTACAATGAGCAGTTCTTC	CASSLGSGRPSSYNEQFF
TRBV7-7	TRBJ2-7	.	many	TGTGCCAGCAGCTCCCGAGGCGGACTCTACGAGCAGTACTTC	CASSSRGGLYEQYF
TRBV2	TRBJ2-7	.	.	TGTGCCAGCAAACCAGCCGTAGGAACAACCTACGAGCAGTACTTC	CASKPAVGTTYEQYF
TRBV12-3/TRBV12-4	TRBJ2-7	.	once	TGTGCCAGCAGAGGGTCAACAGCCCCCGGCTCCTACGAGCAGTACTTC	CASRGSTAPGSYEQYF
TRBV29-1	TRBJ1-6	.	many	TGCAGCGTCCTTGCACAGGGTCTGGATAATTCACCCCTCCACTTT	CSVLAQGLDNSPLHF
TRBV4-1	TRBJ2-5	TRBD2	.	TGCGCCAGCAGCCAAGGGGGCGGGAGGTCGCCTGGAGAGACCCAGTACTTC	CASSQGGGRSPGETQYF
TRBV24-1	TRBJ2-7	.	once	TGTGCCACCAGAGAAGGGGGGGGGTACTTC	CATREGGGYF
TRBV12-3/TRBV12-4	TRBJ1-2	.	.	TGTGCCAGCAGTTCCCAGGGTGAGTACGATGGCTACACCTTC	CASSSQGEYDGYTF
TRBV7-8	TRBJ2-2	.	.	TGTGCCAGCAGCTTAGTCGGGGCAAGCACCGGGGAGCTGTTTTTT	CASSLVGASTGELFF
TRBV7-3	TRBJ1-4	.	.	TGTGCCAGCAGCTCCACCTTGGAGGAAAAACTGTTTTTT	CASSSTLEEKLFF
TRBV5-6	TRBJ1-2	.	.	TGTGCCAGCAGCCGACACACTAACTATGGCTACACCTTC	CASSRHTNYGYTF
TRBV9	TRBJ2-5	.	many	TGTGCCAGCAGCGCGGGGGACTCCCGAGAGACCCAGTACTTC	CASSAGDSRETQYF
TRBV10-1	TRBJ2-7	TRBD1	.	TGCGCCAGCAGTGAGGCCGGGACAGGCTCCTACGAGCAGTACTTC	CASSEAGTGSYEQYF
TRBV20-1	TRBJ1-5	TRBD1	once	TGCAGTGCTAGAGCAGGGGGTAATCAGCCCCAGCATTTT	CSARAGGNQPQHF
TRBV7-6	TRBJ2-7	.	.	TGTGCCAGCAGCTTCATAGCGGAAGGGACCTACGAGCAGTACTTC	CASSFIAEGTYEQYF
TRBV7-2	TRBJ2-5	TRBD1	.	TGTGCCAGCAGTTTCCTGACAGGGAGAGTTAGAGAGACCCAGTACTTC	CASSFLTGRVRETQYF
TRBV24-1	TRBJ2-1	.	.	TGTGCCACCAGTACACTGATCTCCAGGGGTGAGCGAGCTGAGCAGTTCTTC	CATSTLISRGERAEQFF
TRBV27	TRBJ1-5	TRBD1	.	TGTGCCAGCAGTAGCGACAGGGGTAGCAATCAGCCCCAGCATTTT	CASSSDRGSNQPQHF
TRBV19	TRBJ2-1	.	.	TGTGCCAGTAGTATAGATTGGGGGTCTCCCCACAATGAGCAGTTCTTC	CASSIDWGSPHNEQFF
TRBV10-2	TRBJ1-6	.	.	TGCGCCAGCAGTGCCACCCGGCCAGCAAGCTCCTATAATTCACCCCTCCACTTT	CASSATRPASSYNSPLHF
TRBV29-1	TRBJ2-5	.	.	TGCAGCGTTGAAGGCAGGGTCAGGGAGACCCAGTACTTC	CSVEGRVRETQYF
TRBV7-8	TRBJ2-7	TRBD1	few	TGTGCCAGCAGCTTAGAAGCAGGGGGCATGAACGAGCAGTACTTC	CASSLEAGGMNEQYF
TRBV24-1	TRBJ1-5	TRBD1	.	TGTGCCACCAGTGACACGACAGGGAATTATCAGCCCCAGCATTTT	CATSDTTGNYQPQHF
TRBV19	TRBJ1-1	.	.	TGTGCCGGCAGTCCAGGTCTCATAAACACTGAAGCTTTCTTT	CAGSPGLINTEAFF
TRBV7-9	TRBJ1-5	.	once	TGTGCCAGCAGCTTATCCGACAGATTCAATCAGCCCCAGCATTTT	CASSLSDRFNQPQHF
TRBV20-1	TRBJ1-1	.	many	TGCAGTGCTAGACCCAAGGGGGACCCTGAAGCTTTCTTT	CSARPKGDPEAFF
TRBV29-1	TRBJ1-1	.	once	TGCAGCGTTGAGGGACGGAGGATGAACACTGAAGCTTTCTTT	CSVEGRRMNTEAFF
TRBV2	TRBJ2-3	.	.	TGTGCCAGCACCAACTGGCTCGAGTCTAGCACAGATACGCAGTATTTT	CASTNWLESSTDTQYF
TRBV25-1	TRBJ2-5	TRBD2	once	TGTGCCAGCAGTGAACCAGCGGGGAAACAAGAGACCCAGTACTTC	CASSEPAGKQETQYF
TRBV20-1	TRBJ2-7	.	.	TGCAGTGCTAGAGATCGATACTCCTACGAGCAGTACTTC	CSARDRYSYEQYF
TRBV2	TRBJ2-7	TRBD1	.	TGTGCCAGCAGGACCGGGACAGGGGGCAGCGAGCAGTACTTC	CASRTGTGGSEQYF
TRBV10-2	TRBJ2-2	.	many	TGCGCCAGCCGCAGGGGGGGCACCGGGGAGCTGTTTTTT	CASRRGGTGELFF
TRBV24-1	TRBJ2-3	TRBD1	.	TGTGCCACCAGTCTACAGGGGGCGTATACGCAGTATTTT	CATSLQGAYTQYF
TRBV15	TRBJ2-7	.	few	TGTGCCACCAGCAGAGGAGGGACTGCACACTCCTACGAGCAGTACTTC	CATSRGGTAHSYEQYF
TRBV2	TRBJ1-2	TRBD1	.	TGTGCCAGCAGTAGTAAACAGGGGAACTATGGCTACACCTTC	CASSSKQGNYGYTF
TRBV29-1	TRBJ1-1	.	many	TGCAGCGTTGAAGGAGACAGAAACACTGAAGCTTTCTTT	CSVEGDRNTEAFF
TRBV20-1	TRBJ2-1	.	.	TGCAGTGCTCCCTTGGAGGGAGACCGCAATGAGCAGTTCTTC	CSAPLEGDRNEQFF
TRBV10-3	TRBJ2-7	TRBD2	.	TGTGCCATCAGTGGGACTAGCGGGGAACGACGATCCTTC	CAISGTSGERRSF
TRBV10-3	TRBJ1-1	.	.	TGTGCCAGCAGTCCCGCCGTAACGAACACTGAAGCTTTCTTT	CASSPAVTNTEAFF
TRBV19	TRBJ1-6	.	few	TGTGCCAGTAGTATAAATGGCGATTCACCCCTCCACTTT	CASSINGDSPLHF
TRBV28	TRBJ2-1	TRBD2	few	TGTGCCAGCAGTCCGCTGATTAGCGGGAGCCCGTCCTACAATGAGCAGTTCTTC	CASSPLISGSPSYNEQFF
TRBV7-2	TRBJ1-1	.	few	TGTGCCAGCAGCTTAGAGGGCAGCCTCGTGAGAGCTTTCTTT	CASSLEGSLVRAFF
TRBV10-3	TRBJ1-2	TRBD1	.	TGTGCCACGAGACAGGGGACGAACTATGGCTACACCTTC	CATRQGTNYGYTF
TRBV7-9	TRBJ2-7	TRBD1	.	TGTGCCAGCAGCCCGAGGACAGGTCCTCCCTACGAGCAGTACTTC	CASSPRTGPPYEQYF
TRBV7-8	TRBJ1-1	.	.	TGTGCCAGCAGCTTATTCAGGTGGGAAGCTTTCTTT	CASSLFRWEAFF
TRBV5-1	TRBJ2-2	TRBD2	.	TGCGCCAGCCAGCGGGGGGGCCCAGCCGGGGAGCTGTTTTTT	CASQRGGPAGELFF
TRBV29-1	TRBJ2-7	.	.	TGCAGCGTGAGCTCGCCAGACCCTTCGGCCGAGCAGTACTTC	CSVSSPDPSAEQYF